This entry is about one T cell receptor beta chain. Original processing notes: Estimates of nucleated cell counts were drawn from the amplification of reference gene primers. Some clones are missing from TCRdb's copy, which holds only in-frame ones; the method was immunoSEQ multiplex PCR. Clone size and the V and J calls come from that table; the DNA yielded D and trimming. The sample contains fewer than 200,000 clones, approximately 80% of which appear only once. This record belongs to a study of blood T cell repertoires in COVID-19. The study recruited people aged about 18 to 90 years across approximately 23 US areas. Germline CDR1 is SGHVS and CDR2 is FQNEAQ. V gave up 0 bases and J gave up 2 bases; unmatched junction bases: 3. The CDR3 has 15 amino acids.

The receptor was derived from a man aged 50-59 years who had recovered from COVID-19. The chain combines TRBV7-8 with TRBJ1-2; 7 positions match TRBD1. Sequencing was done on a sample of PBMCs or T cells enriched from blood (not recorded which). The CDR3 here is CASSLAPTGNYGYTF. CDR3 DNA: TGTGCCAGCAGCTTAGCCCCGACAGGGAACTATGGCTACACCTTC.